One T cell receptor beta chain is described in this entry. Germline-derived CDR1 and CDR2 are MNHEY and SVGAGI. The CDR3 spans 13 residues. Deletions cut 8 bases from V and 2 bases from J, with 7 bases between. This specimen comes from a study of cytomegalovirus exposure and HLA in healthy donors. This PCR relied on a set of 60 Vbeta primers and 13 Jbeta primers. Assay: immunoSEQ multiplex PCR; the TCRdb copy retains only in-frame clones and omits some. The table has approximately 72,000 clones, roughly four fifths seen once; the top ten hold about 1.9%. The V call is TRBV6-5, the J call TRBJ2-6; unclear D gene. Sequencing input: PBMCs. The receptor was isolated from a man aged 18 to 30 in good health and CMV-seronegative. The CDR3 reads CASVPAGANVLTF. CDR3 in DNA: TGTGCCAGCGTCCCGGCTGGGGCCAACGTCCTGACTTTC.